A selection of T cell receptor beta chains follows, all from one sample in a study of identical twins. TCRdb re-derived calls from the 5' RACE reads in MiXCR, one entry per CDR3 protein. The data show a few hundred thousand distinct CDR3 sequences, about 8.9% seen once. These data were likewise used in another study, on yellow fever vaccine responses in identical twins.

Material for sequencing was CD8+ T cells sorted from blood. The source is a woman aged 18-29 years in good health. The CDR3 runs from the conserved cysteine through the conserved F or W. D genes are given only for firm matches. Clone sizes are given selectively: once, few, many, or a class where the clone is expanded.

clone size	J gene	D gene	CDR3 length	V gene	CDR3 protein	CDR3 DNA
NA	TRBJ1-1	NA	15	TRBV4-3	CASSHYSSRDTEAFF	TGCGCCAGCAGCCACTATAGTAGTAGAGACACTGAAGCTTTCTTT
NA	TRBJ2-5	TRBD1	13	TRBV7-9	CASQTGGLETQYF	TGTGCCAGCCAGACAGGGGGCCTGGAGACCCAGTACTTC
few	TRBJ2-3	NA	13	TRBV12-3/TRBV12-4	CASSRAPGDTQYF	TGTGCCAGCAGTAGGGCCCCCGGAGATACGCAGTATTTT
few	TRBJ2-7	NA	14	TRBV6-2/TRBV6-3	CASSYRAYSYEQYF	TGTGCCAGCAGTTACCGGGCTTACTCCTACGAGCAGTACTTC
many	TRBJ2-1	TRBD1	20	TRBV4-3	CASSQDRPGDSGVSYNEQFF	TGCGCCAGCAGCCAAGATCGGCCTGGGGACAGTGGGGTCTCCTACAATGAGCAGTTCTTC
NA	TRBJ2-2	TRBD1	14	TRBV24-1	CATSDDRDTGELFF	TGTGCCACCAGTGACGACAGGGACACCGGGGAGCTGTTTTTT
many	TRBJ2-7	NA	13	TRBV20-1	CSARDGTDGEQYF	TGCAGTGCTAGAGACGGGACGGATGGAGAGCAGTACTTC
NA	TRBJ2-7	NA	16	TRBV7-9	CASSPRGPGDSYEQYF	TGTGCCAGCAGCCCGCGGGGGCCAGGGGACTCCTACGAGCAGTACTTC
few	TRBJ2-7	NA	15	TRBV5-1	CASSFGGAGGYEQYF	TGCGCCAGCAGCTTTGGGGGAGCAGGCGGCTACGAGCAGTACTTC
NA	TRBJ2-7	NA	14	TRBV12-3/TRBV12-4	CASSSGYGGYEQYF	TGTGCCAGCAGCTCAGGATATGGGGGCTACGAGCAGTACTTC
many	TRBJ2-5	NA	9	TRBV20-1	CSAKETQYF	TGCAGTGCTAAAGAGACCCAGTACTTC
few	TRBJ2-3	NA	15	TRBV11-2	CASSPQGGSTDTQYF	TGTGCCAGCAGCCCTCAAGGGGGGAGCACAGATACGCAGTATTTT
NA	TRBJ2-1	NA	14	TRBV15	CATSGGPSYNEQFF	TGTGCCACCAGTGGGGGTCCCTCCTACAATGAGCAGTTCTTC
many	TRBJ2-7	NA	12	TRBV29-1	CSVSTGMGEQYF	TGCAGCGTTTCAACGGGAATGGGCGAGCAGTACTTC
once	TRBJ2-7	TRBD1	19	TRBV10-3	CVALWNLLKQGLPTYEQYF	TGTGTGGCCCTTTGGAACCTGTTGAAACAGGGGCTCCCGACCTACGAGCAGTACTTC
NA	TRBJ1-4	NA	14	TRBV12-3/TRBV12-4	CASSPSATNEKLFF	TGTGCCAGCAGTCCCTCGGCAACTAATGAAAAACTGTTTTTT
NA	TRBJ1-6	TRBD1	15	TRBV28	CASTPFDRERSPLHF	TGTGCCAGCACCCCGTTTGACAGGGAACGATCACCCCTCCACTTT
many	TRBJ2-1	NA	11	TRBV4-1	CASSYPGEQFF	TGCGCCAGCAGCTACCCGGGTGAGCAGTTCTTC
NA	TRBJ1-2	NA	17	TRBV9	CASSSYKQGRANYGYTF	TGTGCCAGCAGCTCTTACAAGCAGGGCAGAGCTAACTATGGCTACACCTTC
many	TRBJ2-7	NA	12	TRBV29-1	CSVRTSSYEQYF	TGCAGCGTTAGGACCTCGTCCTACGAGCAGTACTTC
few	TRBJ2-3	TRBD2	16	TRBV6-5	CASSYGVAGAGDTQYF	TGTGCCAGCAGTTACGGGGTAGCGGGAGCGGGAGATACGCAGTATTTT
many	TRBJ2-5	NA	15	TRBV27	CASSSYRSLQETQYF	TGTGCCAGCAGTAGTTACAGGAGTCTGCAAGAGACCCAGTACTTC
few	TRBJ2-3	NA	14	TRBV12-3/TRBV12-4	CASFIRGAIDTQYF	TGTGCCAGCTTCATCAGAGGGGCAATTGATACGCAGTATTTT
NA	TRBJ2-7	NA	14	TRBV4-3	CASSPASSSYEQYF	TGCGCCAGCAGCCCGGCTTCTAGCTCCTACGAGCAGTACTTC
NA	TRBJ2-3	NA	15	TRBV28	CASSVIATSTDTQYF	TGTGCCAGCAGTGTGATAGCTACTAGCACAGATACGCAGTATTTT
few	TRBJ2-7	NA	15	TRBV29-1	CSVESLAQGDYEQYF	TGCAGCGTTGAATCGCTAGCGCAAGGGGATTACGAGCAGTACTTC
many	TRBJ2-1	TRBD2	14	TRBV29-1	CSVEIAGGYNEQFF	TGCAGCGTTGAAATAGCGGGAGGGTACAATGAGCAGTTCTTC
few	TRBJ2-7	NA	13	TRBV29-1	CSAIQGSSYEQYF	TGCAGCGCAATACAGGGCAGCTCCTACGAGCAGTACTTC
few	TRBJ2-3	NA	15	TRBV12-3/TRBV12-4	CASSSTGPSTDTQYF	TGTGCCAGCAGTTCGACGGGCCCTAGCACAGATACGCAGTATTTT
few	TRBJ1-5	TRBD1	15	TRBV11-2	CASSFGQGSNQPQHF	TGTGCCAGCAGCTTCGGACAGGGAAGCAATCAGCCCCAGCATTTT
few	TRBJ2-7	NA	14	TRBV24-1	CATSDTKDGYEQYF	TGTGCCACCAGTGATACCAAGGACGGCTACGAGCAGTACTTC
NA	TRBJ2-1	NA	14	TRBV9	CASSGADGYNEQFF	TGTGCCAGCAGCGGGGCGGATGGGTACAATGAGCAGTTCTTC
many	TRBJ2-7	NA	12	TRBV7-9	CASSSFSPEQYF	TGTGCCAGCAGCTCCTTTTCCCCCGAGCAGTACTTC
many	TRBJ2-5	TRBD1	14	TRBV19	CASSIARGLETQYF	TGTGCCAGTAGTATAGCAAGGGGGCTGGAGACCCAGTACTTC
few	TRBJ2-5	TRBD1	14	TRBV10-3	CAISGTGPQETQYF	TGTGCCATCAGTGGGACAGGCCCCCAAGAGACCCAGTACTTC
many	TRBJ2-2	NA	13	TRBV29-1	CSVENTNTGELFF	TGCAGCGTGGAGAACACGAACACCGGGGAGCTGTTTTTT
NA	TRBJ2-1	NA	13	TRBV28	CASSPSTYNEQFF	TGTGCCAGCAGCCCCTCGACCTACAATGAGCAGTTCTTC
many	TRBJ1-5	NA	14	TRBV12-3/TRBV12-4	CASSSGGPNQPQHF	TGTGCCAGCAGTTCAGGAGGGCCTAATCAGCCCCAGCATTTT
NA	TRBJ2-2	NA	14	TRBV27	CASSLWDGAGELFF	TGTGCCAGCAGTTTATGGGACGGGGCCGGGGAGCTGTTTTTT
NA	TRBJ2-7	NA	15	TRBV18	CASSPPGRSTTEQYF	TGTGCCAGCTCACCACCAGGCAGGAGTACGACCGAGCAGTACTTC
many	TRBJ1-2	NA	14	TRBV29-1	CSVDERGEIYGYTF	TGCAGCGTTGATGAGAGAGGGGAAATCTATGGCTACACCTTC
NA	TRBJ2-5	TRBD2	16	TRBV4-1	CASSHTSGGAQETQYF	TGCGCCAGCAGCCACACTAGCGGGGGGGCCCAAGAGACCCAGTACTTC
many	TRBJ1-1	NA	15	TRBV6-4	CASSDSGGEGHEAFF	TGTGCCAGCAGTGACTCAGGGGGAGAAGGCCATGAAGCTTTCTTT
few	TRBJ2-2	TRBD1	15	TRBV20-1	CSAETGGANTGELFF	TGCAGTGCCGAGACAGGGGGCGCGAACACCGGGGAGCTGTTTTTT
many	TRBJ2-7	NA	15	TRBV4-3	CASSHLQGRFYEQYF	TGCGCCAGCAGCCACCTCCAGGGACGGTTCTACGAGCAGTACTTC
NA	TRBJ2-3	NA	14	TRBV15	CATSSPGQSDTQYF	TGTGCCACCAGCAGCCCCGGGCAGTCAGATACGCAGTATTTT
NA	TRBJ2-7	TRBD1	16	TRBV3-1	CASSQEPWTGGYEQYF	TGTGCCAGCAGCCAAGAACCCTGGACAGGGGGCTACGAGCAGTACTTC
NA	TRBJ2-3	TRBD1	18	TRBV28	CASSLYPGQGLVEDTQYF	TGTGCCAGCAGTTTATATCCGGGACAGGGGTTGGTGGAAGATACGCAGTATTTT